This T cell receptor (beta chain) was captured in a study of PD-L1 blockade in urothelial cancer. The wider study: Beginning in about 2014, patients received atezolizumab, given as 1,200 mg intravenously every 3 weeks. Blood analysis occurred 3 weeks (second dose) and 6 weeks after treatment start.

Profiled with immunoSEQ multiplex PCR; TCRdb holds only in-frame clones, not every one. The repertoire includes more than 15,000 clones, about nine tenths of them detected once, and roughly 6% sits in the top ten. V gave up 5 bases and J gave up 8 bases; unmatched junction bases: 12. The length of the CDR3 is 15 residues. Germline V gene lookup returns CDR1 MNHNY and CDR2 SVGAGI (reference sequence). The sample was PBMCs, taken around atezolizumab (anti-PD-L1) treatment. This rearrangement joins TRBV6-6 to TRBJ1-2; TRBD1 matches 9 bases. The TCR originated in a man aged 45 to 65 with urothelial cancer. CDR3 amino acids: CASSIQTGGLLGYTF. CDR3 DNA sequence: TGTGCCAGCAGTATCCAAACAGGGGGCTTGTTGGGCTACACCTTC.